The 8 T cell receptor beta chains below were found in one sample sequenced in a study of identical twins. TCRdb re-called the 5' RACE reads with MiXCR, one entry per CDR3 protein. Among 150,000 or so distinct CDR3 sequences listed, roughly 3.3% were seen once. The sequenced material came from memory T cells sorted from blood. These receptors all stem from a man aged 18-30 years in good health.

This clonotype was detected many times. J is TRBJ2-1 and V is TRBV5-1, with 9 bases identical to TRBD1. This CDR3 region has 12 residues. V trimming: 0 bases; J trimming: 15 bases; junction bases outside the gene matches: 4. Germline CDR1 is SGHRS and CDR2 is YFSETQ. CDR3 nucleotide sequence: TGCGCCAGCAGCTTGGAGGGGACAGGGCGGTTCTTC. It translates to CASSLEGTGRFF.

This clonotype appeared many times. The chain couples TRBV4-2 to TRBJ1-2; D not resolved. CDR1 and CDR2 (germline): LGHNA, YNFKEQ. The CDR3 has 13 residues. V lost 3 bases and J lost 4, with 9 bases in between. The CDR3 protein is CASSQDRGYGYTF. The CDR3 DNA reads TGTGCCAGCAGCCAGGACCGGGGCTATGGCTACACCTTC.

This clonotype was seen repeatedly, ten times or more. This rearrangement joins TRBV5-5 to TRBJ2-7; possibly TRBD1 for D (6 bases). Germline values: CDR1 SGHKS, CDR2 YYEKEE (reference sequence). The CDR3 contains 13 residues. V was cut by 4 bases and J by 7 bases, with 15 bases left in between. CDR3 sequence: CASSITGTHEQYF. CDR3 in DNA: TGTGCCAGCAGCATAACCGGGACACATGAGCAGTACTTC.

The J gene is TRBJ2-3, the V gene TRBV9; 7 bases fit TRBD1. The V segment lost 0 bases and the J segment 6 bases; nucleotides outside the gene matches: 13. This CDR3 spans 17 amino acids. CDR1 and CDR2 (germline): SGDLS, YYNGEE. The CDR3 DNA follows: TGTGCCAGCAGCGTAGATGGGGTGGGACAGTTTGGCGATACGCAGTATTTT. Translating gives CASSVDGVGQFGDTQYF. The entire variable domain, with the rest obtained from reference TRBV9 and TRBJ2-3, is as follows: DSGVTQTPKHLITATGQRVTLRCSPRSGDLSVYWYQQSLDQGLQFLIQYYNGEERAKGNILERFSAQQFPDLHSELNLSSLELGDSALYFCASSVDGVGQFGDTQYFGPGTRLTVL.

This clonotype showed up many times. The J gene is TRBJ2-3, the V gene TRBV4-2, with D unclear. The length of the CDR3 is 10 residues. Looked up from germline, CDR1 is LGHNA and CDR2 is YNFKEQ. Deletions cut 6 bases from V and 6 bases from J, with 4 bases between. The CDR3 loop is CASSSDTQYF. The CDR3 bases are TGTGCCAGCAGTTCCGATACGCAGTATTTT.

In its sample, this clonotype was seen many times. This chain's CDR3 is CASSFLAGVGGNEQFF. CDR3 DNA: TGTGCCAGCAGTTTTCTAGCGGGAGTAGGGGGGAATGAGCAGTTCTTC. The V and J genes are TRBV2 and TRBJ2-1; 10 bases fit TRBD2. The CDR3 totals 16 residues. Germline assignment: CDR1 SNHLY and CDR2 FYNNEI. The J segment lost 7 bases and the V segment lost 5 bases, leaving 11 bases of the junction unmatched.

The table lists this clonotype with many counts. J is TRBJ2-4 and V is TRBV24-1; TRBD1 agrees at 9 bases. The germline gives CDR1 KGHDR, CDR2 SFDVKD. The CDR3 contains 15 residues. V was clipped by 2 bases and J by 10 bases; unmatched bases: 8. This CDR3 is CATSDSRTGATIQYF. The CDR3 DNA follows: TGTGCCACCAGTGATTCCAGGACAGGGGCGACGATTCAGTACTTC.

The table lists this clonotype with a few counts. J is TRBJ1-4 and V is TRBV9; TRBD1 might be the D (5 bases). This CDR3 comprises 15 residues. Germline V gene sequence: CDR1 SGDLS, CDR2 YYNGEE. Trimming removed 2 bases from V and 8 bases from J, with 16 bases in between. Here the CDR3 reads CASSVQGGRAEKLFF. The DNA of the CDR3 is TGTGCCAGCAGCGTCCAGGGAGGCAGGGCGGAAAAACTGTTTTTT.